This T cell receptor beta chain was sequenced for a study of post-analysis software for immune sequencing data. TCR beta cDNA libraries had unique molecular identifiers. In TCRdb, the PCR reads were re-called with MiXCR into one record per CDR3 protein. The sample includes fewer than 600,000 distinct CDR3 sequences, over 35% seen only once; the top ten take 12%. The sample was blood. This sequence originates from a girl aged 5 to 17 with multiple sclerosis.

The CDR3 protein is CSVRLAGGTDTQYF. CDR3 DNA sequence: TGCAGCGTCCGACTAGCGGGGGGCACAGATACGCAGTATTTT. The chain recombines TRBV29-1 with TRBJ2-3, with 12 positions matching TRBD2. The CDR3 consists of 14 residues. V was pared by 6 bases and J by 1 base, with 2 bases of the junction left unmatched. The germline gives CDR1 SQVTM, CDR2 ANQGSEA.